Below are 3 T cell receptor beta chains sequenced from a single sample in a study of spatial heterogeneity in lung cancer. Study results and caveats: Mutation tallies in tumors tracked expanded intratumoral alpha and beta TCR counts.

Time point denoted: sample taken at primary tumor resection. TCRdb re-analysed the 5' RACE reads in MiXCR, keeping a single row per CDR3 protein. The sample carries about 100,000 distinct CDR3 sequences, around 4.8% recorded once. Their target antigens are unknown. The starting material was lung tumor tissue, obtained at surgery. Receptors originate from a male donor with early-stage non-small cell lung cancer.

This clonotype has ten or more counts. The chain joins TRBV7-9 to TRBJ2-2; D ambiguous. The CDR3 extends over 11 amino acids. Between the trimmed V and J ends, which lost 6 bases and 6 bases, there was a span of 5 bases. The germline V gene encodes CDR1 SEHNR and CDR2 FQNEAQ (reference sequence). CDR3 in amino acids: CASRGPGELFF. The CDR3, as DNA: TGTGCCAGCAGGGGCCCCGGGGAGCTGTTTTTT.

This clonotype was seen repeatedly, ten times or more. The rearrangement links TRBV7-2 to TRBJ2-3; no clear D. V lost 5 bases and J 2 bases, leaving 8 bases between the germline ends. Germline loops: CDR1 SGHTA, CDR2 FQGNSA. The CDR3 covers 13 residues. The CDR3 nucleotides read TGTGCCAGCAGCCAGTACCCCACAGATACGCAGTATTTT. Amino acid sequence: CASSQYPTDTQYF.

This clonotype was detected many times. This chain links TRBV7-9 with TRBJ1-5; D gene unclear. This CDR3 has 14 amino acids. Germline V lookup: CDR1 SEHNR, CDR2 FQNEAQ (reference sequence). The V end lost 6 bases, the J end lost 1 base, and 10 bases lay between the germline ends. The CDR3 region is CASSPTQSNQPQHF. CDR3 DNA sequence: TGTGCCAGCAGTCCTACACAAAGCAATCAGCCCCAGCATTTT. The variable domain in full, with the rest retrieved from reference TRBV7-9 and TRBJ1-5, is DTGVSQNPRHKITKRGQNVTFRCDPISEHNRLYWYRQTLGQGPEFLTYFQNEAQLEKSRLLSDRFSAERPKGSFSTLEIQRTEQGDSAMYLCASSPTQSNQPQHFGDGTRLSIL.